These 32 T cell receptor beta chains were sequenced from one sample in a study of memory CD4+ T cells and cytomegalovirus serostatus. The sort gate was single viable CD3+CD4+CD8-CD45RO+ cells for memory CD4+ T cells. Sequencing was performed with immunoSEQ multiplex PCR; in TCRdb, only in-frame clones are kept and a portion is missing. This sample has about 59,000 clones; 80% to 85% occur once, and the top ten carry roughly 1%. Sequencing was carried out using memory CD4+ T cells from blood. These receptor sequences come from an adult in good health and CMV-seronegative.

The gene calls are TRBV20-1 and TRBJ2-2; no firm D call. Between the trimmed V and J ends, which lost 3 bases and 5 bases, there was a span of 4 bases. CDR1 and CDR2 (germline): DFQATT, SNEGSKA (reference sequence). This CDR3 is built from 11 residues. The DNA of the CDR3 is TGCAGTGCTAGTGTTACCGGGGAGCTGTTTTTT. This encodes CSASVTGELFF.

The chain recombines TRBV5-6 with TRBJ2-1; 9 nucleotides agree with TRBD1. From germline, CDR1 is SGHDT and CDR2 YYEEEE. After removal of 0 bases from V and 7 bases from J, the junction contained 17 bases not matched to a gene. The CDR3 length is 19 residues. The CDR3 bases are TGTGCCAGCAGCTTGGCGGTTAACAGGGGGCTGAGGGGTAGGAATGAGCAGTTCTTC. It is translated as CASSLAVNRGLRGRNEQFF.

The V and J genes are TRBV19 and TRBJ2-7, with TRBD1 as a possible D gene (6 bases). Germline CDR1 LNHDA, CDR2 SQIVND (reference sequence). V lost 2 bases and J 4 bases, leaving 15 bases between the germline ends. This CDR3 has 15 amino acids. This CDR3 is CASSIYQGPGYEQYF. The CDR3 region has the DNA TGTGCCAGTAGTATATATCAGGGGCCGGGTTACGAGCAGTACTTC.

This clone has a handful of counts. CDR3 nucleotides: TGTGCTAGTGGGGGACCTTTAACCGGGGAGCTGTTTTTT. Translating gives CASGGPLTGELFF. The chain couples TRBV12-5 to TRBJ2-2; D may match TRBD1 or TRBD2 (5 bases each). In germline, CDR1 is LGHNT, CDR2 FRNRAP. The CDR3 covers 13 residues. V was pared by 6 bases and J by 5 bases, with 10 bases between.

The chain links TRBV10-3 to TRBJ2-7; D is possibly TRBD1 (6 bases). The CDR3 has 13 residues. Between the trimmed V and J ends, which lost 8 bases and 6 bases, there was a span of 17 bases. Germline V CDR1 and CDR2: ENHRY, SYGVKD. In DNA form, the CDR3 reads TGTGCCATCGGGATGAAGGGGGAAACCGAGCAGTACTTC. This encodes CAIGMKGETEQYF.

The chain combines TRBV6-1 with TRBJ2-1, with 11 bases lining up with TRBD2. Per the germline V gene, CDR1 is MNHNS and CDR2 is SASEGT. With 4 bases clipped from V and 4 bases from J, the junction kept 6 bases outside the gene matches. The CDR3 runs to 16 residues. As DNA, the CDR3 is TGTGCCAGCAGTGCAAGGGCTAGCGGGAGGTACAATGAGCAGTTCTTC. Translated: CASSARASGRYNEQFF.

The chain uses TRBV18 and TRBJ2-7, with D possibly being TRBD2 (5 bases). The CDR3 runs to 13 residues. Germline loops: CDR1 KGHSH, CDR2 LQKENI. Trimming removed 6 bases at V and 6 bases at J, with 15 bases between. The DNA of the CDR3 is TGTGCCAGCTCCGACCAAGCAGAGGGCGAGCAGTACTTC. This gives the protein CASSDQAEGEQYF.

The chain uses TRBV11-1 and TRBJ1-4, with D possibly TRBD1 on 5 matching bases. This CDR3 is built from 13 residues. Germline CDR1 SGHAT, CDR2 FQDESV (reference sequence). Between the trimmed V and J ends, which lost 5 bases and 5 bases, there was a span of 9 bases. In DNA form, the CDR3 reads TGTGCCAGCAGCCCGAGACAGAATGAAAAACTGTTTTTT. This sequence encodes CASSPRQNEKLFF.

The rearrangement links TRBV9 to TRBJ1-3; 7 bases are shared with TRBD1. V dropped 0 bases and J dropped 4; count of bases not matched to a gene: 4. Germline V gives CDR1 SGDLS, CDR2 YYNGEE. This CDR3 has 15 residues. The CDR3: CASSVGRGFGNTIYF. The CDR3 DNA follows: TGTGCCAGCAGCGTAGGCAGGGGGTTCGGAAACACCATATATTTT. Full variable domain (rest looked up from reference TRBV9 and TRBJ1-3): DSGVTQTPKHLITATGQRVTLRCSPRSGDLSVYWYQQSLDQGLQFLIQYYNGEERAKGNILERFSAQQFPDLHSELNLSSLELGDSALYFCASSVGRGFGNTIYFGEGSWLTVV.

The gene calls are TRBV6-5 and TRBJ1-4; D is unclear. Germline CDR1 is MNHEY and CDR2 is SVGAGI. The germline V and J ends were trimmed by 7 bases and 4 bases, with 10 bases remaining between them. This CDR3 region has 13 residues. Here the CDR3 reads CASTPHGNEKLFF. In DNA form, the CDR3 reads TGTGCCAGCACACCCCACGGTAATGAAAAACTGTTTTTT.

The rearrangement joins TRBV29-1 to TRBJ2-7; D possibly corresponds to TRBD2 (7 bases). CDR1 SQVTM and CDR2 ANQGSEA come from the germline V gene. CDR3 length: 14 residues. Trimming stripped 6 bases from V and 3 bases from J, with 18 bases between. The CDR3 here is CSVDVGGGGYEQYF. CDR3 sequence (DNA): TGCAGCGTCGACGTGGGAGGGGGTGGCTACGAGCAGTACTTC.

Here the CDR3 reads CAWGGEYTEAFF. CDR3 nucleotide sequence: TGTGCCTGGGGAGGGGAATACACTGAAGCTTTCTTT. This chain uses TRBV30 with TRBJ1-1, with D perhaps matching TRBD1 (5 bases). The CDR3 covers 12 residues. Trimming cost V 5 bases and J 3 bases, with 10 bases left between them. Germline V gene lookup returns CDR1 GTSNPN and CDR2 SVGIG (reference sequence).

This clone was detected a few times. This rearrangement joins TRBV27 to TRBJ2-4; TRBD1 matches 9 bases. CDR1 is MNHEY, CDR2 SMNVEV, per germline (reference sequence). CDR3 size: 12 residues. Trimming at V came to 6 bases and at J to 15 bases, leaving 9 bases not matched to a gene. For the CDR3, the DNA is TGTGCCAGCAGCTTCACTGGACAGGGGTTGTACTTC. It codes for CASSFTGQGLYF.

The chain links TRBV7-3 to TRBJ2-1; 7 bases match TRBD2. Trimming removed 1 base from V and 6 bases from J; junction bases left unmatched: 9. This CDR3 comprises 16 residues. CDR1 and CDR2 (germline): SGHTA, FQGTGA. CDR3 amino acids: CASSLKVGGPLNEQFF. The CDR3 DNA sequence: TGTGCCAGCAGCTTAAAAGTGGGAGGGCCGCTCAATGAGCAGTTCTTC.

A few counts support this clone. The V call is TRBV2, the J call TRBJ2-7, with D maybe TRBD1 (6 bases). The germline V and J ends were trimmed by 6 bases and 3 bases, with 9 bases remaining between them. Germline CDR1 and CDR2: SNHLY and FYNNEI. The CDR3 consists of 12 residues. The CDR3 loop is CASRRDNYEQYF. CDR3 in DNA: TGTGCCAGCAGGAGGGACAACTACGAGCAGTACTTC.

Written as DNA, the CDR3 is TGTGCCAGCAGCCCAGGGAGGAGGTGGGACAATGAGCAGTTCTTC. It yields the protein CASSPGRRWDNEQFF. This chain uses TRBV7-7 with TRBJ2-1; D may be TRBD2 (6 bases). Germline V gene lookup returns CDR1 SSHAT and CDR2 FNYEAQ (reference sequence). V lost 5 bases, J lost 5 bases, and 16 bases lay in between. CDR3 length: 15 amino acids.

The chain couples TRBV30 to TRBJ2-7, with 8 bases identical to TRBD1. J was trimmed by 5 bases and V by 0 bases; bases with no gene match: 3. The CDR3 spans 13 residues. Germline V gives CDR1 GTSNPN, CDR2 SVGIG (reference sequence). DNA for the CDR3: TGTGCCTGGAGTGTAGACAGGGGAGACGAGCAGTACTTC. Encoded protein: CAWSVDRGDEQYF. The entire variable domain, with the rest obtained from reference TRBV30 and TRBJ2-7, is as follows: SQTIHQWPATLVQPVGSPLSLECTVEGTSNPNLYWYRQAAGRGLQLLFYSVGIGQISSEVPQNLSASRPQDRQFILSSKKLLLSDSGFYLCAWSVDRGDEQYFGPGTRLTVT.

In this sample, this clone turned up a few times. The rearrangement joins TRBV11-2 to TRBJ2-7, with 8 bases lining up with TRBD2. The CDR3 loop spans 15 amino acids. Germline V CDR1 and CDR2: SGHAT, FQNNGV. V shed 7 bases, J shed 0 bases, and the junction held 8 bases outside the gene matches. Here the CDR3 DNA reads TGTGCCAGCACGCAAAGCGGGGGACTCTCCTACGAGCAGTACTTC. This gives the protein CASTQSGGLSYEQYF.

This clone was counted once. The J gene is TRBJ2-1, the V gene TRBV19; TRBD2 agrees at 9 bases. Germline CDR1 and CDR2: LNHDA and SQIVND (reference sequence). The CDR3 totals 14 residues. Trimming cost V 4 bases and J 6 bases; bases outside gene matches: 4. In DNA, the CDR3 is TGTGCCAGTAGTAGGACTAGCGCGATCAATGAGCAGTTCTTC. It yields the protein CASSRTSAINEQFF.

The chain combines TRBV6-5 with TRBJ2-7; D may be TRBD1 (6 bases). Germline CDR1 is MNHEY and CDR2 is SVGAGI. V lost 8 bases and J 3 bases, leaving 11 bases between the germline ends. CDR3 length: 12 amino acids. For the CDR3, the DNA is TGTGCCAGCGGAGGACAGAACTACGAGCAGTACTTC. This translates into CASGGQNYEQYF.

In its sample, this clone was seen a few times. The rearrangement uses TRBV2 and TRBJ2-2, with D possibly being TRBD1 or TRBD2 (5 bases each). V was pared by 7 bases and J by 3 bases, with 15 bases between. Per germline, CDR1 SNHLY and CDR2 FYNNEI. The length of the CDR3 is 15 residues. The CDR3 is CASKLTGHYTGELFF. In DNA form, the CDR3 reads TGTGCCAGCAAATTAACGGGGCACTACACCGGGGAGCTGTTTTTT.

J is TRBJ2-3 and V is TRBV2, with D maybe TRBD2 (7 bases). This CDR3 contains 15 residues. Germline lookup yields CDR1 SNHLY and CDR2 FYNNEI. Trimming left V 3 bases short and J 3 bases short, with 13 bases between. In DNA, the CDR3 is TGTGCCAGCAGTGATAGGGGGGGCAGTACAGATACGCAGTATTTT. Translated: CASSDRGGSTDTQYF.

Notes on this clone: In the same sample, other DNA sequences code for this CDR3. The chain combines TRBV19 with TRBJ1-5; D is unresolved. The germline V gene has CDR1 LNHDA and CDR2 SQIVND (reference sequence). The CDR3 contains 14 residues. Trimming pared 3 bases from V and 0 bases from J, leaving 6 bases between. Written as DNA, the CDR3 is TGTGCCAGTAGTATTTTCGATAGCAATCAGCCCCAGCATTTT. Its protein product is CASSIFDSNQPQHF.

This clone appeared a single time. The genes are TRBV27 and TRBJ2-7; 9 nucleotides line up with TRBD1. The CDR3 covers 17 residues. V was pared by 2 bases and J by 5 bases, with 13 bases of the junction left unmatched. The V gene's germline CDR1 is MNHEY and CDR2 SMNVEV (reference sequence). The CDR3 sequence: CASSLGSPVTGGNEQYF. The CDR3 nucleotides are TGTGCCAGCAGTTTAGGATCCCCAGTTACAGGGGGCAACGAGCAGTACTTC.

This clone was recorded a few times. CDR3 sequence reads: CASRALNRVQPQHF. The CDR3, as DNA: TGTGCCAGCAGGGCCCTAAACCGGGTTCAGCCCCAGCATTTT. The chain has TRBV6-1 and TRBJ1-5, with D unresolved. The CDR3 extends over 14 amino acids. Germline V gene sequence: CDR1 MNHNS, CDR2 SASEGT. The ends were cut back, 6 bases at V and 6 bases at J, with 15 bases in the middle.

The chain couples TRBV19 to TRBJ2-7; 8 bases are shared with TRBD2. Germline CDR1 reads LNHDA; CDR2 reads SQIVND (reference sequence). Trimming removed 7 bases from V and 7 bases from J; junction bases left unmatched: 9. This CDR3 contains 13 residues. The CDR3: CASIGSGMGEQYF. The CDR3 region has the DNA TGTGCCAGTATTGGTAGCGGGATGGGGGAGCAGTACTTC.

The chain couples TRBV7-3 to TRBJ1-1, with 12 positions matching TRBD1. The V gene's germline CDR1 is SGHTA and CDR2 FQGTGA. The V and J ends lost 5 bases and 3 bases, in that order; junction bases with no gene match: 13. The CDR3 is 18 residues long. CDR3 residues: CASSPQGDRGLPYTEAFF. The CDR3 coding sequence is TGTGCCAGCAGCCCCCAAGGGGACAGGGGGCTTCCTTACACTGAAGCTTTCTTT.

This clone was counted once. This chain connects TRBV27 to TRBJ1-1; 7 bases are a match to TRBD1. The V and J ends lost 5 bases and 0 bases, in that order; junction bases with no gene match: 6. CDR3 size: 15 residues. CDR1 and CDR2 (germline): MNHEY, SMNVEV (reference sequence). In DNA, the CDR3 is TGTGCCAGCAGTCCGTACGGACAGGTGAACACTGAAGCTTTCTTT. It codes for CASSPYGQVNTEAFF.

About this clone: Other nucleotide sequences in the sample specify the same CDR3. The V gene is TRBV9, the J gene TRBJ2-3; D may be TRBD2 (6 bases). The CDR3 extends over 14 amino acids. Looked up from germline, CDR1 is SGDLS and CDR2 is YYNGEE. V lost 0 bases and J lost 6, with 11 bases in between. DNA for the CDR3: TGTGCCAGCAGCGTAGCACCGGGAGAGGATACGCAGTATTTT. This translates into CASSVAPGEDTQYF.

V and J are TRBV5-6 and TRBJ1-1; no clear D. The CDR3 sequence is 14 residues long. The germline CDR1 and CDR2 sequences are SGHDT and YYEEEE. V dropped 0 bases and J dropped 8 bases, with 14 bases sitting between them. CDR3 in DNA: TGTGCCAGCAGCTTGGGGACGATCATACCCGAAGCTTTCTTT. Its protein is CASSLGTIIPEAFF.

The V call is TRBV30, the J call TRBJ2-2; D is unclear. The CDR3 is 14 residues long. Trimming stripped 3 bases from V and 0 bases from J, with 8 bases between. Per the germline V gene, CDR1 is GTSNPN and CDR2 is SVGIG (reference sequence). The CDR3 reads CAWRSHSNTGELFF. The DNA of the CDR3 is TGTGCCTGGAGATCTCATTCGAACACCGGGGAGCTGTTTTTT. Using reference TRBV30 and TRBJ2-2 for the parts outside the CDR3, the full variable domain is SQTIHQWPATLVQPVGSPLSLECTVEGTSNPNLYWYRQAAGRGLQLLFYSVGIGQISSEVPQNLSASRPQDRQFILSSKKLLLSDSGFYLCAWRSHSNTGELFFGEGSRLTVL.

The chain links TRBV27 to TRBJ2-7; D uncertain. The CDR3 extends over 15 amino acids. V was clipped by 1 base and J by 2 bases, with 12 bases between them. The germline gives CDR1 MNHEY, CDR2 SMNVEV (reference sequence). CDR3 amino acids: CASSLFSSTPYEQYF. The CDR3 nucleotides are TGTGCCAGCAGTTTATTTTCGTCCACTCCCTACGAGCAGTACTTC.